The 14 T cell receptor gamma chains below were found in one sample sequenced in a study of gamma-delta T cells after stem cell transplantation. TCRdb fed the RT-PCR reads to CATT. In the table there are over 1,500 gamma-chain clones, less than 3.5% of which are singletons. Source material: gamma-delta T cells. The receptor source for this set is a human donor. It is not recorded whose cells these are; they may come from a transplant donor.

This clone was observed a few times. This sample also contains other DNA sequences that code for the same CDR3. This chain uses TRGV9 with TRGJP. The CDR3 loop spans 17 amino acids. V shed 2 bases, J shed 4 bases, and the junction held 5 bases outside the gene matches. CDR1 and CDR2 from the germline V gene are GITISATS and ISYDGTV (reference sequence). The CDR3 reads CALWEGIQELGKKIKVF. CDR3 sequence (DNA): TGTGCCTTGTGGGAGGGGATACAAGAGTTGGGCAAAAAAATCAAGGTATTT.

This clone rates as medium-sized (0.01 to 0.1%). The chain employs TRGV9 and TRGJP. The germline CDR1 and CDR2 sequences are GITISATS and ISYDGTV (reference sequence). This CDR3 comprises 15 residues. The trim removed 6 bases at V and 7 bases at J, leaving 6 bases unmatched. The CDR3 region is CALWTEELGKKIKVF. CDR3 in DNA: TGTGCCTTGTGGACTGAGGAGTTGGGCAAAAAAATCAAGGTATTT.

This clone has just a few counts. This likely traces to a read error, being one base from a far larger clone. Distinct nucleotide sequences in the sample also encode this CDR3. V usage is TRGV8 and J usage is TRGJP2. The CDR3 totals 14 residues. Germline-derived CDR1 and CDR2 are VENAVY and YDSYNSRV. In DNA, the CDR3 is TGTGCCACCTGGGATATTAATAGTGATTGGATCAAGACATTT. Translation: CATWDINSDWIKTF.

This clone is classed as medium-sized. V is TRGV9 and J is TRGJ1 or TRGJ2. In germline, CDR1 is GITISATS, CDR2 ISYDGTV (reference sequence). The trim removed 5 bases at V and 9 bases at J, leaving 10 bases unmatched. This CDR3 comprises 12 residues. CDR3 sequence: CALWGKSLKKLF. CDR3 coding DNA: TGTGCCTTGTGGGGCAAATCTCTTAAGAAACTCTTT.

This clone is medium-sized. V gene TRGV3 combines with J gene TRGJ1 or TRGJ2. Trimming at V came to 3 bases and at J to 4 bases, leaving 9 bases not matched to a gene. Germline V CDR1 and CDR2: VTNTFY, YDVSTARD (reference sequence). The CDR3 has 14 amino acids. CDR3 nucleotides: TGTGCCACCTGGGACGGCCTCCCGTATTATAAGAAACTCTTT. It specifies CATWDGLPYYKKLF.

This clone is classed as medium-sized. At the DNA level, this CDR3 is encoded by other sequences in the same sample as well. CDR3 nucleotide sequence: TGTGCCTTGTGGGAGGTGAATGGGATGGGCAAAAAAATCAAGGTATTT. Translation gives CALWEVNGMGKKIKVF. The gene calls are TRGV9 and TRGJP. Looked up from germline, CDR1 is GITISATS and CDR2 is ISYDGTV (reference sequence). Losses at the gene ends were 0 bases for V and 11 bases for J; bases not matched to a gene: 7. This CDR3 spans 16 amino acids.

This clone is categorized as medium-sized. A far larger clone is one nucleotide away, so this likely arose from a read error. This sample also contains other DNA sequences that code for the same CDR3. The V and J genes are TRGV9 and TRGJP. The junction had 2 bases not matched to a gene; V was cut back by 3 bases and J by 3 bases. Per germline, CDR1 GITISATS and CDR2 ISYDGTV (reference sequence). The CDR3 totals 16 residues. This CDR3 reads CALWELQELGKKIKVF. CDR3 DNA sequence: TGTGCCTTGTGGGAGTTGCAAGAGTTGGGCAAAAAAATCAAGGTATTT.

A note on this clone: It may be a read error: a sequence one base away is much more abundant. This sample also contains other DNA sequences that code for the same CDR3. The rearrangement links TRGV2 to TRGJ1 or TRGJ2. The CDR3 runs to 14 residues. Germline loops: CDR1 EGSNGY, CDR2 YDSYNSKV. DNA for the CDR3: TGTGCCACCTGGGACGGGCCTGGTTATTATAAAAAACTCTTT. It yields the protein CATWDGPGYYKKLF.

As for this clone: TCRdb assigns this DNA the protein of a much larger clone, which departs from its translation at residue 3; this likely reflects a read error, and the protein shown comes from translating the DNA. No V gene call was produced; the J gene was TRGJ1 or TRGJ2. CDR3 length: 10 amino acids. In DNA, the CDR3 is TGTGCCCTTCGCCGCTATAAGAAACTCTTT. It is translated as CALRRYKKLF.

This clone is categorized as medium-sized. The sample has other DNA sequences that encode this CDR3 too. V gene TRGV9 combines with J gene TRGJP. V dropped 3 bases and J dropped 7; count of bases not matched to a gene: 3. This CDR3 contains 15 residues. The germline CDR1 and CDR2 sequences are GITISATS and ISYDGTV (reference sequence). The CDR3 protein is CALWERELGKKIKVF. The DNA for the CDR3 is TGTGCCTTGTGGGAGCGCGAGTTGGGCAAAAAAATCAAGGTATTT.

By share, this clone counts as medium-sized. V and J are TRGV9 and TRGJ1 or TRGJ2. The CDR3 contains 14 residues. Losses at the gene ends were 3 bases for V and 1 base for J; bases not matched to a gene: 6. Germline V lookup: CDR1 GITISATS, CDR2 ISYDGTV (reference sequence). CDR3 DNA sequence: TGTGCCTTGTGGGAGACCTTCAATTATTATAAGAAACTCTTT. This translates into CALWETFNYYKKLF.

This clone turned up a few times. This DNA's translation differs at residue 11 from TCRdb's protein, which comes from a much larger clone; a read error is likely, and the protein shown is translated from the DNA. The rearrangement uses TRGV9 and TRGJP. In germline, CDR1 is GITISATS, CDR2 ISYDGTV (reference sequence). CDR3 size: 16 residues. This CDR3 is CALWEVLELGRKIKVF. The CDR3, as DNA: TGTGCCTTGTGGGAGGTGCTGGAGTTGGGCAGAAAAATCAAGGTATTT.

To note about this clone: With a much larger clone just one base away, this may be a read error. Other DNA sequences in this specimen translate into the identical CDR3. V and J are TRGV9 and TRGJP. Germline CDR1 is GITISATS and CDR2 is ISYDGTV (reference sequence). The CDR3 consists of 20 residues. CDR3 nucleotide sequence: TGTGCCTTATGGGAGGTGCAGGGAGGGCGTCAAGAGTTGGGCAAAAAAATCAAGGTATTT. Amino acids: CALWEVQGGRQELGKKIKVF.

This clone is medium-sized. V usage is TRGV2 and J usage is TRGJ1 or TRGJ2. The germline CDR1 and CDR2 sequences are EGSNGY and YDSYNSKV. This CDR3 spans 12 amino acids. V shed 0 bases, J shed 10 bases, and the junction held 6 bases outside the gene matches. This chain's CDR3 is CATWDGDPKKLF. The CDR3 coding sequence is TGTGCCACCTGGGACGGGGATCCCAAGAAACTCTTT.